The present T cell receptor beta chain was sequenced within a study of CD8 T cells in ankylosing spondylitis. V dropped 4 bases and J dropped 0 bases, with 8 bases sitting between them. Germline V lookup: CDR1 SGHRS, CDR2 YFSETQ. The CDR3 is made up of 15 amino acids. Overall study results and limits: What seemed typical of ankylosing spondylitis blood was a TCR beta motif built from about 8 highly homologous variants.

Using its own MiXCR run on the 5' RACE reads, TCRdb lists one record per CDR3 protein. The data contain hundreds of thousands of distinct CDR3 sequences, roughly 12% of them singletons. This clonotype was detected only a few times. Its target is not known. Sequencing was performed on blood, either unsorted or a sorted T cell fraction (not recorded which). The chain employs TRBV5-1 and TRBJ1-6; TRBD1 might be the D (5 bases). This TCR was sampled from a male donor with ankylosing spondylitis. The CDR3 sequence is CASSPDSSYNSPLHF. Here the CDR3 DNA reads TGCGCCAGCAGCCCCGACAGCTCCTATAATTCACCCCTCCACTTT.